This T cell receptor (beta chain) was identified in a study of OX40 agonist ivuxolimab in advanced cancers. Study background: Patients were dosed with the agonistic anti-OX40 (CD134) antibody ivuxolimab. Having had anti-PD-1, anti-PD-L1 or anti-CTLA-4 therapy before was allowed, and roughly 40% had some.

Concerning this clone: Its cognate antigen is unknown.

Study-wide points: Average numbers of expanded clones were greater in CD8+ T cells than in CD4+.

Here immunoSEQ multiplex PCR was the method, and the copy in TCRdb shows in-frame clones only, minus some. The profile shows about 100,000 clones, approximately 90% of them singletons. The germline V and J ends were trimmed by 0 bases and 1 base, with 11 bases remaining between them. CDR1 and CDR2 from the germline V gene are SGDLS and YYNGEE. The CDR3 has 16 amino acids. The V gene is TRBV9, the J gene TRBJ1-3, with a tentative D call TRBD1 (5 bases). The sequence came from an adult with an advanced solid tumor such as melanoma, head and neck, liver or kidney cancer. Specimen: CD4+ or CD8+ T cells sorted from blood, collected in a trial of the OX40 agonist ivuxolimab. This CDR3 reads CASSVEGRQSGNTIYF. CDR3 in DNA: TGTGCCAGCAGCGTAGAAGGGAGACAGTCTGGAAACACCATATATTTT.